Listed here are 20 T cell receptor beta chains from one sample, sequenced in a study of beta chain features in type 1 diabetes. Expressed TCRB transcripts were sequenced because the isolated RNA had all been reverse transcribed beforehand. Libraries were prepared by immunoSEQ multiplex PCR; TCRdb keeps only in-frame clonotypes and omits some of them. The sample holds around 310,000 clones, 11% seen once. The sequenced sample consisted of naive CD4+ T cells from blood. The receptors were sampled from a woman aged 25 to 39 in good health.

This clone appeared a few times. The J gene is TRBJ2-1, the V gene TRBV11-2; D gene ambiguous. Germline-derived CDR1 and CDR2 are SGHAT and FQNNGV. CDR3 length equals 13 residues. V was shortened by 1 base and J by 4 bases, with 5 bases between the two germline ends. The CDR3 DNA follows: TGTGCCAGCAGCTTAGGGCGGTACAATGAGCAGTTCTTC. Its translation: CASSLGRYNEQFF.

This rearrangement joins TRBV6-6 to TRBJ2-7, with TRBD2 matching over 7 bases. CDR3 size: 16 residues. V shed 5 bases and J 3 bases; nucleotides not matched to a gene: 13. The germline V gene encodes CDR1 MNHNY and CDR2 SVGAGI (reference sequence). The CDR3 here is CASSRQGGSPFYEQYF. CDR3 in DNA: TGTGCCAGCAGTCGCCAGGGCGGGAGCCCGTTCTACGAGCAGTACTTC.

A few counts support this clone. The V gene is TRBV5-1, the J gene TRBJ1-2, with D uncertain. The CDR3 contains 11 residues. CDR1 is SGHRS and CDR2 is YFSETQ in the germline V gene. V was shortened by 0 bases and J by 8 bases, with 5 bases between the two germline ends. The CDR3 DNA reads as TGCGCCAGCAGCTTGGGGAGCGGCTACACCTTC. It yields the protein CASSLGSGYTF. Looking up the rest from reference TRBV5-1 and TRBJ1-2 gives the full variable domain: KAGVTQTPRYLIKTRGQQVTLSCSPISGHRSVSWYQQTPGQGLQFLFEYFSETQRNKGNFPGRFSGRQFSNSRSEMNVSTLELGDSALYLCASSLGSGYTFGSGTRLTVV.

The gene calls are TRBV14 and TRBJ2-4; 8 positions agree with TRBD1. V dropped 1 base and J dropped 6; count of bases not matched to a gene: 5. This CDR3 comprises 15 residues. CDR1 is SGHDN, CDR2 FVKESK, per germline. The CDR3 reads CASSQVRQGANIQYF. CDR3 coding DNA: TGTGCCAGCAGCCAAGTGAGGCAGGGGGCAAACATTCAGTACTTC. Complete variable domain (other parts from reference TRBV14 and TRBJ2-4): EAGVTQFPSHSVIEKGQTVTLRCDPISGHDNLYWYRRVMGKEIKFLLHFVKESKQDESGMPNNRFLAERTGGTYSTLKVQPAELEDSGVYFCASSQVRQGANIQYFGAGTRLSVL.

This clone was picked up a small number of times. The chain combines TRBV7-9 with TRBJ2-1, with TRBD2 matching 12 bases. This CDR3 has 15 residues. V dropped 2 bases and J dropped 5; count of bases not matched to a gene: 1. In germline, CDR1 is SEHNR, CDR2 FQNEAQ (reference sequence). CDR3 protein: CASSLRLAGDNEQFF. The CDR3 DNA follows: TGTGCCAGCAGCTTAAGACTAGCGGGGGACAATGAGCAGTTCTTC.

Only a few counts were recorded for this clone. This rearrangement joins TRBV5-4 to TRBJ2-5, with TRBD1 matching 9 bases. Per the germline V gene, CDR1 is SGHNT and CDR2 is YYREEE (reference sequence). V lost 5 bases, J lost 5 bases, and 10 bases stayed unmatched. This CDR3 has 15 residues. This CDR3 reads CASSYPGQGWETQYF. DNA for the CDR3: TGTGCCAGCAGTTACCCGGGACAGGGATGGGAGACCCAGTACTTC.

This clone occurred a few times. The chain links TRBV7-2 to TRBJ2-3; possibly TRBD2 for D (5 bases). The CDR3 extends over 14 amino acids. The germline V gene encodes CDR1 SGHTA and CDR2 FQGNSA. Trimming left V 3 bases short and J 0 bases short, with 7 bases between. CDR3 in DNA: TGTGCCAGCAGCTTTACGGGGAGCACAGATACGCAGTATTTT. Protein: CASSFTGSTDTQYF.

This clone was recorded a few times. This sequence joins TRBV5-1 and TRBJ2-5; D might be TRBD2 (6 bases). This CDR3 has 16 amino acids. The ends were cut back, 0 bases at V and 2 bases at J, with 14 bases in the middle. CDR1 and CDR2 (germline): SGHRS, YFSETQ. CDR3 loop: CASSLVPGLTQETQYF. The CDR3 nucleotides are TGCGCCAGCAGCTTGGTCCCGGGACTCACTCAAGAGACCCAGTACTTC.

There are a few counts of this clone. Other nucleotide sequences from this sample produce the same CDR3. V and J are TRBV7-2 and TRBJ1-5, with 8 nucleotides matching TRBD1. Germline loops: CDR1 SGHTA, CDR2 FQGNSA. This CDR3 has 14 amino acids. Trimming took 5 bases from V and 4 from J; bases not matched to a gene: 4. CDR3 protein: CASSLGQGNQPQHF. In DNA, the CDR3 is TGTGCCAGCAGCCTAGGACAGGGTAATCAGCCCCAGCATTTT.

This chain uses TRBV12-5 with TRBJ2-3; 10 positions agree with TRBD2. Trimming removed 5 bases from V and 5 bases from J; junction bases left unmatched: 7. Germline CDR1 and CDR2: LGHNT and FRNRAP. This CDR3 is built from 15 residues. CDR3 sequence reads: CASGTGTSVLDTQYF. CDR3 DNA: TGTGCTAGTGGTACCGGGACTAGCGTATTAGATACGCAGTATTTT.

This clone was picked up a small number of times. The chain recombines TRBV10-3 with TRBJ2-1, with 7 bases that match TRBD1. Germline CDR1 is ENHRY and CDR2 is SYGVKD. V shed 6 bases, J shed 5 bases, and the junction held 7 bases outside the gene matches. The CDR3 has 14 residues. CDR3 loop: CAISLGQDNNEQFF. In nucleotides, the CDR3 is TGTGCCATCAGCCTTGGACAGGACAACAATGAGCAGTTCTTC.

The chain has TRBV6-1 and TRBJ2-2; D perhaps matches TRBD2 (5 bases). There are 14 residues in the CDR3. Germline V gene sequence: CDR1 MNHNS, CDR2 SASEGT. Trimming left V 3 bases short and J 5 bases short, with 10 bases between. DNA for the CDR3: TGTGCCAGCAGTGACTTTAGGAGGACCGGGGAGCTGTTTTTT. Translation: CASSDFRRTGELFF.

This chain uses TRBV27 with TRBJ1-5; the D is unclear. This CDR3 comprises 14 residues. Looked up from germline, CDR1 is MNHEY and CDR2 is SMNVEV (reference sequence). Deletions cut 3 bases from V and 6 bases from J, with 12 bases between. The CDR3 nucleotides are TGTGCCAGCAGTTTTTTAGATAGTCGTCAGCCCCAGCATTTT. As protein: CASSFLDSRQPQHF.

The rearrangement uses TRBV15 and TRBJ2-7, with D tentatively TRBD1 (6 bases). Germline CDR1 is LNHNV and CDR2 is YYDKDF (reference sequence). Deletions cut 5 bases from V and 9 bases from J, with 11 bases between. The CDR3 spans 11 residues. The CDR3 reads CATSVSRGQYF. The CDR3 nucleotides read TGTGCCACCAGCGTCTCCAGGGGGCAGTACTTC.

The chain is built from TRBV4-3 and TRBJ2-7; 12 nucleotides match TRBD1. The CDR3 extends over 16 amino acids. Looked up from germline, CDR1 is LGHNA and CDR2 is YSLEER. With 4 bases clipped from V and 6 bases from J, the junction kept 10 bases outside the gene matches. For the CDR3, the DNA is TGCGCCAGCAGCCTTATCTATGGGACAGGGGGCATCGAGCAGTACTTC. This translates into CASSLIYGTGGIEQYF.

Only a few counts were recorded for this clone. J is TRBJ2-7 and V is TRBV7-9, with a tentative D call TRBD2 (6 bases). Germline V gene sequence: CDR1 SEHNR, CDR2 FQNEAQ (reference sequence). This CDR3 is 13 amino acids long. V lost 8 bases to trimming and J lost 3 bases, with 14 bases between them. In DNA form, the CDR3 reads TGTGCCAGCCAGCAGGACTACATCTACGAGCAGTACTTC. Translation gives CASQQDYIYEQYF.

The gene calls are TRBV29-1 and TRBJ2-7, with 7 bases matching TRBD2. The CDR3 loop spans 12 amino acids. V was pared by 1 base and J by 5 bases, with 2 bases of the junction left unmatched. The germline CDR1 and CDR2 sequences are SQVTM and ANQGSEA. CDR3 in DNA: TGCAGCGTTGAAGGGGGAGGGAACGAGCAGTACTTC. Protein: CSVEGGGNEQYF.

V and J are TRBV4-3 and TRBJ1-1, with 9 bases matching TRBD1. CDR3 size: 14 residues. Per germline, CDR1 LGHNA and CDR2 YSLEER. V trimming: 4 bases; J trimming: 5 bases; junction bases outside the gene matches: 5. The CDR3 spells CASSPGDRVTEAFF. CDR3 DNA: TGCGCCAGCAGCCCAGGGGACAGGGTAACTGAAGCTTTCTTT.

This clone showed up just a few times. The V call is TRBV7-8, the J call TRBJ2-3; D is perhaps TRBD1 (5 bases). The CDR3 totals 14 residues. Germline CDR1 SGHVS, CDR2 FQNEAQ. The germline V and J ends were trimmed by 3 bases and 2 bases, with 9 bases remaining between them. CDR3 region: CASSFTGHTDTQYF. Here the CDR3 DNA reads TGTGCCAGCAGCTTTACAGGCCACACAGATACGCAGTATTTT.

In this sample, this clone turned up a few times. This chain connects TRBV7-9 to TRBJ2-3; D might be TRBD1 (5 bases). Between the trimmed V and J ends, which lost 6 bases and 0 bases, there was a span of 13 bases. The germline gives CDR1 SEHNR, CDR2 FQNEAQ (reference sequence). The CDR3 is 15 residues long. The CDR3 protein is CASSPDRSSTDTQYF. The CDR3 nucleotides read TGTGCCAGCAGTCCCGACAGATCTAGCACAGATACGCAGTATTTT.